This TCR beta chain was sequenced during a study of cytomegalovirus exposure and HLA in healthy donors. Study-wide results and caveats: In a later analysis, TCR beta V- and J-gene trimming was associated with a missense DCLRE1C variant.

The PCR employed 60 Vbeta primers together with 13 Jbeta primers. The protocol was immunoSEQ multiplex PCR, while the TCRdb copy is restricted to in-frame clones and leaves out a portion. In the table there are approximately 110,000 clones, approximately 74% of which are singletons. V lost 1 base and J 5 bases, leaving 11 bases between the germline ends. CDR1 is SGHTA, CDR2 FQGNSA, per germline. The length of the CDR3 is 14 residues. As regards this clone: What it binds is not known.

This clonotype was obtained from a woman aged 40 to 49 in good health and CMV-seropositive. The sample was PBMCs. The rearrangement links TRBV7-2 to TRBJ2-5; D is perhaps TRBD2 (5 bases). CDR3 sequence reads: CASSLGTAKETQYF. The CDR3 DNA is TGTGCCAGCAGCTTAGGGACTGCCAAGGAGACCCAGTACTTC.